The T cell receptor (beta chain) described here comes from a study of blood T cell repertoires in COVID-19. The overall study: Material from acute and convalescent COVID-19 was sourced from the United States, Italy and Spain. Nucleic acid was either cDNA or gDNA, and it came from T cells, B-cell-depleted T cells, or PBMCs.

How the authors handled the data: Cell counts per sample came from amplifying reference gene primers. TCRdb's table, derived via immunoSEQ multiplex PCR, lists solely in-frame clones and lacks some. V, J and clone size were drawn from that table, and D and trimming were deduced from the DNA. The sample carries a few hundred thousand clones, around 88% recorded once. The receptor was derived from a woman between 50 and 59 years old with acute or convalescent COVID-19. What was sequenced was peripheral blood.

CDR3 sequence reads: CASSRQGNTEAFF. As DNA, the CDR3 is TGTGCCAGCAGTCGACAGGGGAACACTGAAGCTTTCTTT. The rearrangement joins TRBV2 to TRBJ1-1, with 7 bases lining up with TRBD1. Unmatched junction bases numbered 1, after V lost 5 bases and J lost 1 base. The CDR3 runs 13 residues. Germline values: CDR1 SNHLY, CDR2 FYNNEI.